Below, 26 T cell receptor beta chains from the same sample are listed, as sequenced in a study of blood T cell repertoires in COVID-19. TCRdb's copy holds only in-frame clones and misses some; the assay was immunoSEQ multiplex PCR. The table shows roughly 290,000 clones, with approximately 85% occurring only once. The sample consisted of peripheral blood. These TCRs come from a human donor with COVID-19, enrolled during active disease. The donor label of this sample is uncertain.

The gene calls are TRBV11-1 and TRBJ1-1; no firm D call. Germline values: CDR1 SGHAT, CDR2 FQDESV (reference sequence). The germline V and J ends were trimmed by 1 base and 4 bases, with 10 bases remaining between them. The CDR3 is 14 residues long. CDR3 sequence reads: CASSLGVAGTEAFF. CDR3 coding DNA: TGTGCCAGCAGCTTAGGGGTAGCGGGCACTGAAGCTTTCTTT.

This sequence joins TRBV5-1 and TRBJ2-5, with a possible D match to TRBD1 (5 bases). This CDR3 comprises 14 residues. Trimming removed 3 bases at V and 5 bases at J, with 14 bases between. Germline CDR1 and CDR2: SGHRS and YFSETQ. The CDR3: CASSSRQGRETQYF. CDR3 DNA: TGCGCCAGCAGCTCCCGGCAGGGAAGGGAGACCCAGTACTTC.

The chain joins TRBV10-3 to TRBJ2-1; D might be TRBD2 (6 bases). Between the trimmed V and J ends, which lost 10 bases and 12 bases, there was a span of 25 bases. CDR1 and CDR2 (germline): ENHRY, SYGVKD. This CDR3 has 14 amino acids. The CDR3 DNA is TGTGCCACCAGGACTCGGACTACGGATAATAGGCAGTTCTTC. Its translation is CATRTRTTDNRQFF.

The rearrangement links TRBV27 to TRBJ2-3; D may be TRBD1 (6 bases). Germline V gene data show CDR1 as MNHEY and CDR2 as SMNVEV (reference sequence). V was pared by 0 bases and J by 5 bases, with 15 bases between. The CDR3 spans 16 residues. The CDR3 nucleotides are TGTGCCAGCAGTTTATCTGGGGACATGGGGGTAGATACGCAGTATTTT. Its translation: CASSLSGDMGVDTQYF.

CDR3 region: CASSPLWISNQPQHF. Here the CDR3 DNA reads TGTGCCAGCAGCCCACTATGGATTAGCAATCAGCCCCAGCATTTT. The gene calls are TRBV5-5 and TRBJ1-5; D is uncertain. The CDR3 loop spans 15 amino acids. The germline gives CDR1 SGHKS, CDR2 YYEKEE (reference sequence). With 4 bases removed from V and 0 bases from J, the gap between germline ends came to 11 bases.

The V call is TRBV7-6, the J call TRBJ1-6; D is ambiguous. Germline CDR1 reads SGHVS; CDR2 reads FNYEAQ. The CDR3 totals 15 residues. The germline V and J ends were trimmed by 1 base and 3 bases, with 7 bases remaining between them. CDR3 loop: CASSLVRGYNSPLHF. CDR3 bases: TGTGCCAGCAGCTTAGTGCGGGGCTATAATTCACCCCTCCACTTT.

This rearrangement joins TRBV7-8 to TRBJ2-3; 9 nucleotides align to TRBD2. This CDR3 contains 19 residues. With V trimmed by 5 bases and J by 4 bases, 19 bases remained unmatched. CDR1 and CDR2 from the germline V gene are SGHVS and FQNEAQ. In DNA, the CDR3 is TGTGCCAGCAGCCGCCTTTTGGTACTAGCGGGCCGAAGGGCAGATACGCAGTATTTT. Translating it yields CASSRLLVLAGRRADTQYF.

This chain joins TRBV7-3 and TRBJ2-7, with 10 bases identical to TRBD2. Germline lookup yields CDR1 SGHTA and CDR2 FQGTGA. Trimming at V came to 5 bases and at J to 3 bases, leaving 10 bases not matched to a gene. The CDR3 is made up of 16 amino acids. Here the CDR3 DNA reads TGTGCCAGCAGCCCAAATGCCGGGACTAGCGTCTACGAGCAGTACTTC. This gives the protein CASSPNAGTSVYEQYF.

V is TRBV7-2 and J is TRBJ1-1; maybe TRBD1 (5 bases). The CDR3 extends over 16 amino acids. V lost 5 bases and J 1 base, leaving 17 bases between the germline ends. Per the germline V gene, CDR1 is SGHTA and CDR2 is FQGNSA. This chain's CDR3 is CASSPQGGLKNTEAFF. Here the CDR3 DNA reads TGTGCCAGCAGCCCGCAGGGAGGTTTAAAGAACACTGAAGCTTTCTTT.

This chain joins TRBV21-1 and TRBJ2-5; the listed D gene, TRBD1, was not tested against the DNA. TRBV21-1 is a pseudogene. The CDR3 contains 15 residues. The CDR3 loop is CASSKEEQGEETQYF. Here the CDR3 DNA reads TGTGCCAGCAGCAAAGAGGAGCAGGGGGAAGAGACCCAGTACTTC.

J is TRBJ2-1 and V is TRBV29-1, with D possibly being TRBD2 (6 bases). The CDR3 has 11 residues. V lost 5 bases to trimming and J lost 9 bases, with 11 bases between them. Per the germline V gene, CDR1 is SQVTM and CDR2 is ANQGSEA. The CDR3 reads CSVRLEGEQFF. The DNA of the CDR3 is TGCAGCGTTCGCCTGGAGGGTGAGCAGTTCTTC.

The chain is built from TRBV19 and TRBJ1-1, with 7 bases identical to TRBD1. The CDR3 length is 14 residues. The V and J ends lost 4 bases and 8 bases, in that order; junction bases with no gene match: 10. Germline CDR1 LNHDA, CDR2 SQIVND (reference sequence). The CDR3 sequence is CASSNRGRGLEAFF. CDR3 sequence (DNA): TGTGCCAGTAGTAACAGGGGTCGGGGCTTGGAAGCTTTCTTT.

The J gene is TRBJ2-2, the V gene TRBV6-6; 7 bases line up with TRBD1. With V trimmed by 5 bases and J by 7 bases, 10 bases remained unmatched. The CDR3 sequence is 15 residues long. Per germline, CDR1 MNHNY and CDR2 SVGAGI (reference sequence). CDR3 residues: CASSATDRVGGELFF. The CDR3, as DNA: TGTGCCAGCAGTGCAACCGACAGGGTTGGCGGGGAGCTGTTTTTT.

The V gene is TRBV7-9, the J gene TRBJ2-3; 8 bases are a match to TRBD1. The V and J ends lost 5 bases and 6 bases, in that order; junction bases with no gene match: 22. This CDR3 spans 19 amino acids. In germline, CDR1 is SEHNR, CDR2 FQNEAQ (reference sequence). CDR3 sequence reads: CASSRYPHLTGGAGDTQYF. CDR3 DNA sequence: TGTGCCAGCAGCCGCTACCCTCACCTAACAGGGGGAGCTGGGGATACGCAGTATTTT.

CDR3 DNA sequence: TGTGCCAGCAGCCAAGGCGCCACTAGCACAGATACGCAGTATTTT. Its translation is CASSQGATSTDTQYF. J is TRBJ2-3 and V is TRBV3-1 (or the pseudogene TRBV3-2), with D unresolved. The V and J ends lost 1 base and 0 bases respectively, with 8 bases between them. Per the germline V gene, CDR1 is LGHDT and CDR2 is YNNKEL (reference sequence). The CDR3 is 15 residues long.

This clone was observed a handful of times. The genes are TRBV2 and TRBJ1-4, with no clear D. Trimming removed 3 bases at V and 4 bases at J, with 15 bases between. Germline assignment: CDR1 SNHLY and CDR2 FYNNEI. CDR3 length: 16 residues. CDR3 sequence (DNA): TGTGCCAGCAGTGAGGAGGACCCTAAGATTAATGAAAAACTGTTTTTT. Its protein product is CASSEEDPKINEKLFF. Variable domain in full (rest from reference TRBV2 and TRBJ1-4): EPEVTQTPSHQVTQMGQEVILRCVPISNHLYFYWYRQILGQKVEFLVSFYNNEISEKSEIFDDQFSVERPDGSNFTLKIRSTKLEDSAMYFCASSEEDPKINEKLFFGSGTQLSVL.

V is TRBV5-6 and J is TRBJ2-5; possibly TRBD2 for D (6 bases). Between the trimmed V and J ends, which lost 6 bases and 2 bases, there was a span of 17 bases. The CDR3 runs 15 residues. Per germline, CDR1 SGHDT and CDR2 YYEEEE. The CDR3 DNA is TGTGCCAGCAATGGAATCGGGAGTCCGCAAGAGACCCAGTACTTC. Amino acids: CASNGIGSPQETQYF. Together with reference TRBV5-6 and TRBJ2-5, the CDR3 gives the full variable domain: DAGVTQSPTHLIKTRGQQVTLRCSPKSGHDTVSWYQQALGQGPQFIFQYYEEEERQRGNFPDRFSGHQFPNYSSELNVNALLLGDSALYLCASNGIGSPQETQYFGPGTRLLVL.

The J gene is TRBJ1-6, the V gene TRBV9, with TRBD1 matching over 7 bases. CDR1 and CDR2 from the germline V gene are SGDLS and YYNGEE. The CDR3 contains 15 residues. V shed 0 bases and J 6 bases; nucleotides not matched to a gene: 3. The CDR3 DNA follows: TGTGCCAGCAGCGTAGAGGGGGCTCGTAATTCACCCCTCCACTTT. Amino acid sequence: CASSVEGARNSPLHF. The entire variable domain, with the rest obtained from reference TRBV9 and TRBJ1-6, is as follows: DSGVTQTPKHLITATGQRVTLRCSPRSGDLSVYWYQQSLDQGLQFLIQYYNGEERAKGNILERFSAQQFPDLHSELNLSSLELGDSALYFCASSVEGARNSPLHFGNGTRLTVT.

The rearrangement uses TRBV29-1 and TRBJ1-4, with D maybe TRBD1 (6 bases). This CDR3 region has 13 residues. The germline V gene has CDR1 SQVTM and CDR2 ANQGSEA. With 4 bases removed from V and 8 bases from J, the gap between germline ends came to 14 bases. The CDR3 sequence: CSVGTAEGEKLFF. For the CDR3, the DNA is TGCAGCGTTGGGACAGCAGAAGGAGAAAAACTGTTTTTT.

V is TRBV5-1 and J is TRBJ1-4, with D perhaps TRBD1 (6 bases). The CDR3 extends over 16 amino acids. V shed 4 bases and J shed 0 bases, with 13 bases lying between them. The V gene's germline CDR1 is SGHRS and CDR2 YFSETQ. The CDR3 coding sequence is TGCGCCAGCAGCCTCTGGACAGCTGCAACTAATGAAAAACTGTTTTTT. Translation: CASSLWTAATNEKLFF.

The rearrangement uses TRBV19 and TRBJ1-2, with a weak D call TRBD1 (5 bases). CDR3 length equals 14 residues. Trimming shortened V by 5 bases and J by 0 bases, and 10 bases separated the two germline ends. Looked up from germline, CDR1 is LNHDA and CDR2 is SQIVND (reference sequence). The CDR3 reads CASSALQANYGYTF. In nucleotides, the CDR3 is TGTGCCAGTAGTGCGTTACAGGCTAACTATGGCTACACCTTC.

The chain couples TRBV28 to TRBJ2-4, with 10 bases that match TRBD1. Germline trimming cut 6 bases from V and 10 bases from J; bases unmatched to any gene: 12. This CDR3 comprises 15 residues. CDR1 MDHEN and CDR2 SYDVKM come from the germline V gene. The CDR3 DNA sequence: TGTGCCAGCAGCCCCGTCCGGGACAGGGGCTTTATTCAGTACTTC. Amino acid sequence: CASSPVRDRGFIQYF.

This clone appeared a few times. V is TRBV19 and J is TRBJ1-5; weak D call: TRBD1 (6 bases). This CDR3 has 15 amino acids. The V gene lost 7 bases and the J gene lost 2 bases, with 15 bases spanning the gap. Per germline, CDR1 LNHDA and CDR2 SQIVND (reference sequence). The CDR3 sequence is CASIGGRGGNQPQHF. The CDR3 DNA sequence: TGTGCCAGTATCGGGGGGCGCGGGGGCAATCAGCCCCAGCATTTT.

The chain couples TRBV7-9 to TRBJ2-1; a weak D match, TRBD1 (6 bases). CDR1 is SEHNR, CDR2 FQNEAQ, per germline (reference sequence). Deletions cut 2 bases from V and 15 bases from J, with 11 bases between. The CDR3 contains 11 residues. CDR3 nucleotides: TGTGCCAGCAGCTTACTGGGCAGGGGGTTCTTC. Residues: CASSLLGRGFF.

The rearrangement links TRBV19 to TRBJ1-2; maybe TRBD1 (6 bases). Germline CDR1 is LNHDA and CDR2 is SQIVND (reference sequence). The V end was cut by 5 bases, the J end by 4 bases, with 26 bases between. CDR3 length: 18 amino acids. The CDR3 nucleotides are TGTGCCAGTAGTCCTACAGGGAGTCGGGGTGACGCTACCTATGGCTACACCTTC. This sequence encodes CASSPTGSRGDATYGYTF.

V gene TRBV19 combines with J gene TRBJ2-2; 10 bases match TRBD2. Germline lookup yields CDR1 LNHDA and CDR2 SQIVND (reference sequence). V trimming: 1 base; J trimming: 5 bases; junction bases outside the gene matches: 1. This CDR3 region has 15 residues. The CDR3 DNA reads TGTGCCAGTAGTATAGGGACTAGCGGAACCGGGGAGCTGTTTTTT. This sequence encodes CASSIGTSGTGELFF.